The clone carrying this T cell receptor beta chain is labeled medium-sized. An equimolar mix of two oligonucleotides served as the beta constant-region primer for TRBC1 and TRBC2. TCRdb passed the UMI-ligation and nested PCR reads through MiXCR, listing each CDR3 protein once. The sample records about 21,000 distinct CDR3 sequences, approximately 9.9% being singletons. From the second PCR step, alpha and beta chains were amplified apart. These data come from a study of naive and memory T cell subsets. This CDR3 comprises 14 residues. Trimming removed 4 bases from V and 5 bases from J; junction bases left unmatched: 7. The V gene's germline CDR1 is SEHNR and CDR2 FQNEAQ (reference sequence).

The origin of this receptor is a human donor in good health. This chain joins TRBV7-9 and TRBJ1-1; TRBD1 matches at 7 bases. The source material was central memory CD8+ T cells from blood. The CDR3 loop is CASSSTGERTEAFF. CDR3 bases: TGTGCCAGCAGCTCAACAGGGGAGAGAACTGAAGCTTTCTTT. Combining the CDR3 with reference TRBV7-9 and TRBJ1-1 gives the whole variable domain DTGVSQNPRHKITKRGQNVTFRCDPISEHNRLYWYRQTLGQGPEFLTYFQNEAQLEKSRLLSDRFSAERPKGSFSTLEIQRTEQGDSAMYLCASSSTGERTEAFFGQGTRLTVV.